What follows are 25 T cell receptor beta chains derived from one specimen sequenced in a study of OX40 agonist ivuxolimab in advanced cancers. Assay: immunoSEQ multiplex PCR; the TCRdb copy retains only in-frame clones and omits some. Here the sample spans about 67,000 clones, roughly 84% being singletons. The specimen comprised CD4+ or CD8+ T cells sorted from blood, sampled in a trial of the OX40 agonist ivuxolimab. The receptor set was obtained from an adult with an advanced solid tumor such as melanoma, head and neck, liver or kidney cancer.

The chain links TRBV5-5 to TRBJ1-2; 10 nucleotides align to TRBD1. Germline-derived CDR1 and CDR2 are SGHKS and YYEKEE (reference sequence). CDR3 size: 19 residues. V trimming: 4 bases; J trimming: 6 bases; junction bases outside the gene matches: 21. In DNA form, the CDR3 reads TGTGCCAGCAGCCTAAGAAATCCGGGACAGGGGTCGTCGTTGCATGGCTACACCTTC. Protein: CASSLRNPGQGSSLHGYTF.

The chain has TRBV30 and TRBJ1-1, with D hard to call. V was pared by 4 bases and J by 7 bases, with 13 bases between. Germline V gene data show CDR1 as GTSNPN and CDR2 as SVGIG (reference sequence). This CDR3 comprises 12 residues. The CDR3 DNA sequence: TGTGCCTGGACCGGGCTTTGGGGTGAAGCTTTCTTT. The encoded protein is CAWTGLWGEAFF.

Only a few counts were recorded for this clone. The genes are TRBV4-3 and TRBJ2-2; 8 positions match TRBD1. V lost 4 bases to trimming and J lost 3 bases; unmatched junction nucleotides: 4. Per germline, CDR1 LGHNA and CDR2 YSLEER. The CDR3 has 15 residues. DNA for the CDR3: TGCGCCAGCAGCCCCGCAGGGGGCTACACCGGGGAGCTGTTTTTT. As protein: CASSPAGGYTGELFF.

This chain connects TRBV9 to TRBJ2-7; D may be TRBD1 (5 bases). Trimming shortened V by 4 bases and J by 6 bases, and 20 bases separated the two germline ends. The CDR3 covers 15 residues. Germline-derived CDR1 and CDR2 are SGDLS and YYNGEE. CDR3 bases: TGTGCCAGCAGCCCTCGGGCAGGGCCCCAACCCGAGCAGTACTTC. Translating it yields CASSPRAGPQPEQYF.

V and J are TRBV4-3 and TRBJ2-7; no reliable D call. The CDR3 length is 15 residues. The V end was cut by 0 bases, the J end by 1 base, with 10 bases between. Germline CDR1 LGHNA, CDR2 YSLEER. CDR3 in amino acids: CASSQDVVGSYEQYF. The CDR3 coding sequence is TGCGCCAGCAGCCAAGATGTTGTGGGATCCTACGAGCAGTACTTC.

CDR3 nucleotides: TGTGCCAGCAGCTTACCGGGACTAGCGTTGATCAATGAGCAGTTCTTC. Protein sequence: CASSLPGLALINEQFF. This chain connects TRBV7-9 to TRBJ2-1; 10 bases map to TRBD2. CDR1 is SEHNR, CDR2 FQNEAQ, per germline (reference sequence). CDR3 length: 16 residues. The junction had 7 bases not matched to a gene; V was cut back by 2 bases and J by 6 bases.

The chain employs TRBV6-5 and TRBJ2-7; D is undetermined. Trimming shortened V by 0 bases and J by 1 base, and 7 bases separated the two germline ends. CDR1 and CDR2 from the germline V gene are MNHEY and SVGAGI. This CDR3 region has 14 residues. The DNA of the CDR3 is TGTGCCAGCAGTTACTCCCAGGATTCCTACGAGCAGTACTTC. Encoded protein: CASSYSQDSYEQYF.

The rearrangement joins TRBV11-2 to TRBJ2-7; 11 nucleotides line up with TRBD2. CDR1 and CDR2 from the germline V gene are SGHAT and FQNNGV. Trimming at V came to 5 bases and at J to 3 bases, leaving 18 bases not matched to a gene. CDR3 size: 19 residues. The chain's CDR3 is CASSLPVYSGRAFNYEQYF. CDR3 nucleotides: TGTGCCAGCAGCCTGCCCGTGTATAGCGGGAGGGCCTTTAACTACGAGCAGTACTTC. Full variable domain (outside the CDR3, taken from reference TRBV11-2 and TRBJ2-7): EAGVAQSPRYKIIEKRQSVAFWCNPISGHATLYWYQQILGQGPKLLIQFQNNGVVDDSQLPKDRFSAERLKGVDSTLKIQPAKLEDSAVYLCASSLPVYSGRAFNYEQYFGPGTRLTVT.

The chain employs TRBV6-5 and TRBJ1-2; D ambiguous. The CDR3 runs 14 residues. Trimming removed 5 bases from V and 2 bases from J, with 12 bases in between. Germline V CDR1 and CDR2: MNHEY, SVGAGI. CDR3 protein: CASSPLERNYGYTF. CDR3 sequence (DNA): TGTGCCAGCAGTCCCCTCGAGCGCAACTATGGCTACACCTTC.

V is TRBV19 and J is TRBJ2-3; tentative D call: TRBD2 (6 bases). V lost 5 bases and J 6 bases, leaving 12 bases between the germline ends. The CDR3 consists of 13 residues. CDR1 and CDR2 from the germline V gene are LNHDA and SQIVND (reference sequence). This CDR3 reads CASSRGARDTQYF. The CDR3 nucleotides read TGTGCCAGTAGTCGCGGGGCCCGGGATACGCAGTATTTT.

This clone occurred a few times. The gene calls are TRBV2 and TRBJ1-5; D unclear. In germline, CDR1 is SNHLY, CDR2 FYNNEI. The CDR3 runs 15 residues. Trimming took 3 bases from V and 1 from J, leaving 10 bases between them. CDR3 amino acids: CASSEEQLSNQPQHF. CDR3 in DNA: TGTGCCAGCAGTGAGGAACAGTTGAGCAATCAGCCCCAGCATTTT.

This sequence joins TRBV30 and TRBJ2-1, with 10 bases fitting TRBD2. This CDR3 is 19 amino acids long. With 7 bases clipped from V and 0 bases from J, the junction kept 18 bases outside the gene matches. The germline CDR1 and CDR2 sequences are GTSNPN and SVGIG (reference sequence). CDR3 sequence reads: CALVRRTSGVRSSYNEQFF. The CDR3 coding sequence is TGTGCCTTAGTACGACGCACTAGCGGGGTACGAAGCTCCTACAATGAGCAGTTCTTC.

This clone was recorded once. The chain employs TRBV7-8 and TRBJ1-2; the D gene is possibly TRBD1 (5 bases). Trimming shortened V by 3 bases and J by 10 bases, and 21 bases separated the two germline ends. Germline values: CDR1 SGHVS, CDR2 FQNEAQ. This CDR3 region has 15 residues. In DNA, the CDR3 is TGTGCCAGCAGCTTTAATCCCGGGACCCTGGGAAACTACACCTTC. Amino acids: CASSFNPGTLGNYTF.

DNA for the CDR3: TGTGCCAGCAGTGAATATTTCACCGGGGAGCTGTTTTTT. The encoded protein is CASSEYFTGELFF. This chain joins TRBV6-1 and TRBJ2-2; no definite D call. This CDR3 region has 13 residues. V shed 2 bases and J shed 4 bases, with 5 bases lying between them. Germline CDR1 MNHNS, CDR2 SASEGT.

This clone is a singleton in its sample. This chain connects TRBV5-1 to TRBJ1-5; D possibly corresponds to TRBD1 (6 bases). Germline V lookup: CDR1 SGHRS, CDR2 YFSETQ. CDR3 length: 15 residues. The V end lost 10 bases, the J end lost 0 bases, and 17 bases lay between the germline ends. CDR3 DNA sequence: TGCGCCTCTCGCCGGGGGCTCGATAGCAATCAGCCCCAGCATTTT. Amino acid sequence: CASRRGLDSNQPQHF.

V and J are TRBV21-1 and TRBJ1-1. TRBV21-1 is flagged as a pseudogene. The CDR3 contains 17 residues. DNA of the CDR3: TGTGCCAGCAGCAAAGAGGTTGCTGAACTGGTGGTCACTGAAGCTTTCTTT. It translates to CASSKEVAELVVTEAFF.

The genes are TRBV4-1 and TRBJ1-4; D is uncertain. CDR1 MGHRA and CDR2 YSYEKL come from the germline V gene. The CDR3 extends over 15 amino acids. Deletions cut 1 base from V and 5 bases from J, with 11 bases between. The CDR3 sequence: CASSQVLLKNEKLFF. CDR3 sequence (DNA): TGCGCCAGCAGCCAAGTCCTCCTCAAGAATGAAAAACTGTTTTTT.

This chain connects TRBV2 to TRBJ1-1; D may be TRBD1 (5 bases). Trimming took off 3 bases at V and 0 bases at J, with 8 bases between the two ends. The CDR3 is 14 amino acids. The germline V gene has CDR1 SNHLY and CDR2 FYNNEI. DNA for the CDR3: TGTGCCAGCAGTGAGGCAGGGCTGAACACTGAAGCTTTCTTT. Its translation: CASSEAGLNTEAFF. Looking up the rest from reference TRBV2 and TRBJ1-1 gives the full variable domain: EPEVTQTPSHQVTQMGQEVILRCVPISNHLYFYWYRQILGQKVEFLVSFYNNEISEKSEIFDDQFSVERPDGSNFTLKIRSTKLEDSAMYFCASSEAGLNTEAFFGQGTRLTVV.

The V and J genes are TRBV10-1 and TRBJ2-7; 8 bases agree with TRBD1. V lost 6 bases to trimming and J lost 5 bases; unmatched junction nucleotides: 6. This CDR3 spans 13 amino acids. CDR1 is WNHNN and CDR2 is SYGVQD in the germline V gene (reference sequence). This CDR3 reads CASSRTGCDEQYF. The CDR3 DNA follows: TGCGCCAGCAGCAGGACAGGGTGCGACGAGCAGTACTTC.

The genes are TRBV29-1 and TRBJ2-5; 12 bases align to TRBD1. Looked up from germline, CDR1 is SQVTM and CDR2 is ANQGSEA. There are 14 residues in the CDR3. V lost 7 bases and J lost 6; bases outside the gene matches: 9. DNA of the CDR3: TGCAGCGCCAAGAGGGGACAGGGGGCCCAGACCCAGTACTTC. It codes for CSAKRGQGAQTQYF.

CDR3 in DNA: TGTGCCAGCAGCTTAGATCGGAGGGGATTCTCTGGGGCCAACGTCCTGACTTTC. Its translation: CASSLDRRGFSGANVLTF. This chain uses TRBV11-2 with TRBJ2-6, with D perhaps TRBD2 (6 bases). Trimming took 0 bases from V and 0 from J, leaving 12 bases between them. Germline lookup yields CDR1 SGHAT and CDR2 FQNNGV. This CDR3 is built from 18 residues.

The sample holds a few counts of this clone. The rearrangement uses TRBV19 and TRBJ2-4, with D possibly matching TRBD1 (5 bases). V dropped 3 bases and J dropped 6 bases, with 12 bases sitting between them. Germline CDR1 is LNHDA and CDR2 is SQIVND (reference sequence). CDR3 length equals 14 residues. CDR3 loop: CASSIQGLGNIQYF. CDR3 coding DNA: TGTGCCAGTAGTATCCAGGGATTGGGAAACATTCAGTACTTC.

The rearrangement joins TRBV30 to TRBJ2-1; D is uncertain. The CDR3 spans 16 residues. Germline CDR1 is GTSNPN and CDR2 is SVGIG (reference sequence). With 2 bases removed from V and 2 bases from J, the gap between germline ends came to 16 bases. This chain's CDR3 is CAWSPTQMSAYNEQFF. CDR3 DNA: TGTGCCTGGAGTCCCACCCAAATGAGCGCCTACAATGAGCAGTTCTTC.

The V gene is TRBV7-9, the J gene TRBJ2-3; D is tentatively TRBD1 or TRBD2 (5 bases each). The CDR3 contains 17 residues. V lost 2 bases to trimming and J lost 0 bases, with 15 bases between them. Looked up from germline, CDR1 is SEHNR and CDR2 is FQNEAQ (reference sequence). The CDR3 DNA sequence: TGTGCCAGCAGCTTACCGGGACGGCAGTCTAGCACAGATACGCAGTATTTT. Its translation: CASSLPGRQSSTDTQYF.

This chain joins TRBV11-2 and TRBJ2-5; D ambiguous. The CDR3 length is 11 residues. Looked up from germline, CDR1 is SGHAT and CDR2 is FQNNGV. V was trimmed by 0 bases and J by 11 bases, leaving 7 bases between them. In nucleotides, the CDR3 is TGTGCCAGCAGCTTAGATCTTAGGCAGTACTTC. This encodes CASSLDLRQYF. Full variable domain (outside the CDR3, taken from reference TRBV11-2 and TRBJ2-5): EAGVAQSPRYKIIEKRQSVAFWCNPISGHATLYWYQQILGQGPKLLIQFQNNGVVDDSQLPKDRFSAERLKGVDSTLKIQPAKLEDSAVYLCASSLDLRQYFGPGTRLLVL.